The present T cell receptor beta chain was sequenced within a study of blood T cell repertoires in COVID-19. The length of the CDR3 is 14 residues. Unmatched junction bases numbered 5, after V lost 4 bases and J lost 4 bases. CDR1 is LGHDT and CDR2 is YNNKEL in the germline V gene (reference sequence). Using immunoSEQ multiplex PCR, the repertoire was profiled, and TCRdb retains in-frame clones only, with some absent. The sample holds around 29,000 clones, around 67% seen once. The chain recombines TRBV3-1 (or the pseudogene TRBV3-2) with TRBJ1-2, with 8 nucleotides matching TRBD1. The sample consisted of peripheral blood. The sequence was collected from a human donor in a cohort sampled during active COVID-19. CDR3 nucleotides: TGTGCCAGCAGCCGGACAGGGTTGGTCTATGGCTACACCTTC. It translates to CASSRTGLVYGYTF.